Listed below are T cell receptor beta chains from one sample, sequenced in a study of control samples from healthy donors and cancer patients. Clones were sequenced by immunoSEQ multiplex PCR, and TCRdb holds only the in-frame ones, with some missing. The table includes fewer than 300,000 clones, more than 65% detected once. The sample comprised PBMCs. The origin of the receptors is an older woman with lung cancer. The CDR3 runs from the conserved cysteine through the conserved F or W. The D gene is left open where the match is weak. Clone size is given for some rows only: seen once, a few or many times, or a class if the clone is expanded.

>TRBD2|TRBV9|NA|TRBJ2-1
TGTGCCAGCAGCCCTAGGACTAGCGGGAGGCAGCAGTTCTTC
CASSPRTSGRQQFF
>TRBD1|TRBV5-1|NA|TRBJ1-1
TGCGCCAGCAGCCTAGGACAGGGGGCTTTCTTT
CASSLGQGAFF
>TRBD1|TRBV2|NA|TRBJ1-1
TGTGCCAGCAGCAAGGGACAGGGCGTCACTGAAGCTTTCTTT
CASSKGQGVTEAFF
>NA|TRBV6-5|NA|TRBJ1-5
TGTGCCAGCAGAAGGACGACTGGGGGGGGTGGGCCCCAGCATTTT
CASRRTTGGGGPQHF
>NA|TRBV7-2|NA|TRBJ2-1
TGTGCCAGCAGCTTAGGGTGGGACACCTCCTACAATGAGCAGTTCTTC
CASSLGWDTSYNEQFF
>TRBD1|TRBV6-5|once|TRBJ2-5
TGTGCCAGCAGTATGGACAGGGCGAAGACCCAGTACTTC
CASSMDRAKTQYF
>NA|TRBV3-1/TRBV3-2|NA|TRBJ1-2
TGTGCCAGCAGCCAAGAAGTGCATGCTCGCCACGGCTACACCTTC
CASSQEVHARHGYTF
>NA|TRBV27|NA|TRBJ2-2
TGTGCCAGCAGTTTATCGAAAAGGGCATCCGGGGAGCTGTTTTTT
CASSLSKRASGELFF
>TRBD1|TRBV7-2|few|TRBJ2-7
TGTGCCAGCAGCTTAGTCCCAGGGGGAGAAGACGAGCAGTACTTC
CASSLVPGGEDEQYF
>NA|TRBV28|few|TRBJ1-3
TGTGCCAGCAGTTTCAGGACCCAACACTCTGGAAACACCATATATTTT
CASSFRTQHSGNTIYF
>NA|TRBV6-6|NA|TRBJ1-3
TGTGCCAGCGCAGCTTTAGACTCTGGAAACACCATATATTTT
CASAALDSGNTIYF
>NA|TRBV28|NA|TRBJ1-5
TGTGCCAGCATGAGAGATAATCAGCCCCAGCATTTT
CASMRDNQPQHF
>NA|TRBV5-6|NA|TRBJ2-6
TGTGCCAGCAGCTTGGGGTTTTCTGGGGCCAACGTCCTGACTTTC
CASSLGFSGANVLTF
>TRBD1|TRBV15|NA|TRBJ1-6
TGTGCCACCAGCAGAGGACAGGGGACACCCCTCCACTTT
CATSRGQGTPLHF
>NA|TRBV19|few|TRBJ2-1
TGTGCCAGCACCGGTTACGTTGGAGCGGCGTACAATGAGCAGTTCTTC
CASTGYVGAAYNEQFF
>NA|TRBV7-7|NA|TRBJ2-5
TGTGCCAGCAGCCGGACGGGCCAAGAGACCCAGTACTTC
CASSRTGQETQYF
>NA|TRBV2|once|TRBJ1-1
TGTGCCAGCGTGCAAGAAGGAACAAGGGGTGAAGCTTTCTTT
CASVQEGTRGEAFF
>TRBD2|TRBV7-3|NA|TRBJ2-3
TGTGCCAGCAGCTCCCTCACTAGCGGCACAGATACGCAGTATTTT
CASSSLTSGTDTQYF
>TRBD2|TRBV19|NA|TRBJ2-7
TGTGCCAGTAGTATAGTGACTAGCGGTGCCTACGAGCAGTACTTC
CASSIVTSGAYEQYF
>TRBD1|TRBV18|NA|TRBJ2-1
TGTGCCAGCTCACGGGAACCCGGGACAGCTTACAATGAGCAGTTCTTC
CASSREPGTAYNEQFF
>NA|TRBV18|NA|TRBJ1-5
TGTGCCAGCTCGCGGATAGGGGGTTATAGCAATCAGCCCCAGCATTTT
CASSRIGGYSNQPQHF
>TRBD1|TRBV11-2|NA|TRBJ1-3
TGTGCCAGCAGCTTAGCCGGGACAGTCTCTGGAAACACCATATATTTT
CASSLAGTVSGNTIYF
>TRBD1|TRBV4-1|NA|TRBJ1-2
TGCGCCAGCAGCCTCTCTCTAAGGGACAGGGAAGGCCATGGCTACACCTTC
CASSLSLRDREGHGYTF
>NA|TRBV12-3/TRBV12-4|NA|TRBJ2-5
TGTGCCAGCAGTTATCGGGGCCAAGAGACCCAGTACTTC
CASSYRGQETQYF
>NA|TRBV18|NA|TRBJ1-3
TGTGCCAGCTATCAGATCTCTGGAAACACCATATATTTT
CASYQISGNTIYF
>TRBD2|TRBV6-1|once|TRBJ2-1
TGTGCCAGCAGTGACCTGAGACGGGGGGATTTCAATGAGCAGTTCTTC
CASSDLRRGDFNEQFF
>TRBD2|TRBV7-2|NA|TRBJ2-7
TGTGCCAGCAGTTACATAGCGGGGTGGACCTACGAGCAGTACTTC
CASSYIAGWTYEQYF
>TRBD1|TRBV10-1|NA|TRBJ1-1
TGCGCCAGCAGTACCGGGACAGGGAACACTGAAGCTTTCTTT
CASSTGTGNTEAFF
>NA|TRBV5-8|NA|TRBJ1-2
TGTGCCAGCAGCTCTTACAGCAACTATGGCTACACCTTC
CASSSYSNYGYTF
>TRBD1|TRBV7-3|few|TRBJ1-1
TGTGCCAGCAGCCAGGGACAGACCACTGAAGCTTTCTTT
CASSQGQTTEAFF
>TRBD2|TRBV11-3|NA|TRBJ2-1
TGTGCCAGCAGCTTAGATGGGGGACTAGCGGCGAATGAGCAGTTCTTC
CASSLDGGLAANEQFF
>NA|TRBV7-2|NA|TRBJ2-7
TGTGCCAGCAGCTTAGCCCCCAACACCTACGAGCAGTACTTC
CASSLAPNTYEQYF
>TRBD1|TRBV2|NA|TRBJ1-5
TGTGCCAGCAGCCGCGGGACAGGGAATCAGCCCCAGCATTTT
CASSRGTGNQPQHF
>NA|TRBV6-1|NA|TRBJ1-3
TGTGCCAGCAGTGAACGGGTCCGACAGAACTCTGGAAACACCATATATTTT
CASSERVRQNSGNTIYF
>NA|TRBV19|NA|TRBJ2-1
TGTGCCAGTAGTGGGACAGCGGGAAATGAGCAGTTCTTC
CASSGTAGNEQFF
>TRBD1|TRBV6-5|NA|TRBJ1-1
TGTGCCAGCAGTTACGCAGGGGGAGAAGCTTTCTTT
CASSYAGGEAFF
>TRBD1|TRBV4-1|NA|TRBJ1-6
TGCGCCAGCAGCCAAGGACAGGGGAATAATTCACCCCTCCACTTT
CASSQGQGNNSPLHF
>NA|TRBV5-5|few|TRBJ2-2
TGTGCCAGCAGCTTATTTGCGGGACCGGACACCGGGGAGCTGTTTTTT
CASSLFAGPDTGELFF
>NA|TRBV20-1|NA|TRBJ1-2
TGCAGTGCCGCTCATCCTCGCTACACCTTC
CSAAHPRYTF
>TRBD2|TRBV19|NA|TRBJ2-7
TGTGCCAGTAGTATAGATGGACTAGCGGGGTACGAGCAGTACTTC
CASSIDGLAGYEQYF
>NA|TRBV11-3|NA|TRBJ2-1
TGTGCCAGCAGCTCCCCATCGGGACTCCTGGGGGGTGAGCAGTTCTTC
CASSSPSGLLGGEQFF
>NA|TRBV7-9|few|TRBJ1-2
TGTGCCAGCAGCTTAGACCAAGGCCTGAGAGGCTACACCTTC
CASSLDQGLRGYTF
>NA|TRBV7-9|NA|TRBJ2-1
TGTGCCAGCAGCTTAGCGAAGGCGGACCATGAGCAGTTCTTC
CASSLAKADHEQFF
>NA|TRBV6-1|NA|TRBJ1-1
TGTGCCAGCCGGTGGGGGGGCAAGGCTGAAGCTTTCTTT
CASRWGGKAEAFF
>NA|TRBV23-1|once|TRBJ2-2
TGCGCCAGCACCCCCCCAGGACCCAACACCGGGGAGCTGTTTTTT
CASTPPGPNTGELFF
>NA|TRBV5-3|NA|TRBJ2-5
TGTGCCAGAAGCTTGACCCACTGGCCGGCCTCAGGGGGGGAGACCCAGTACTTC
CARSLTHWPASGGETQYF